This TCR beta chain appears in the sequencing data of a study of T-cell reconstitution after alpha-beta-depleted transplantation in children. This clonotype was recorded a few times. This CDR3 is built from 15 residues. Deletions cut 0 bases from V and 6 bases from J, with 15 bases between. Germline assignment: CDR1 DFQATT and CDR2 SNEGSKA (reference sequence). TCRbeta library construction was performed incorporating unique molecular identifiers. TCRdb called the PCR reads again in MiXCR, with one record for every CDR3 protein. Among roughly 400,000 distinct CDR3 sequences, 43% were seen once, and the ten largest hold 27%.

The rearrangement uses TRBV20-1 and TRBJ1-5; a weak D match, TRBD1 (6 bases). Material: PBMCs, obtained before TCRalphabeta/CD19-depleted stem cell transplant. The TCR sequence derives from a girl aged 2-10 years with aplastic anemia, due to receive a stem cell transplant. CDR3 sequence: CSARDPVGAGQPQHF. The CDR3 DNA reads TGCAGTGCTAGAGATCCGGTGGGGGCGGGTCAGCCCCAGCATTTT.